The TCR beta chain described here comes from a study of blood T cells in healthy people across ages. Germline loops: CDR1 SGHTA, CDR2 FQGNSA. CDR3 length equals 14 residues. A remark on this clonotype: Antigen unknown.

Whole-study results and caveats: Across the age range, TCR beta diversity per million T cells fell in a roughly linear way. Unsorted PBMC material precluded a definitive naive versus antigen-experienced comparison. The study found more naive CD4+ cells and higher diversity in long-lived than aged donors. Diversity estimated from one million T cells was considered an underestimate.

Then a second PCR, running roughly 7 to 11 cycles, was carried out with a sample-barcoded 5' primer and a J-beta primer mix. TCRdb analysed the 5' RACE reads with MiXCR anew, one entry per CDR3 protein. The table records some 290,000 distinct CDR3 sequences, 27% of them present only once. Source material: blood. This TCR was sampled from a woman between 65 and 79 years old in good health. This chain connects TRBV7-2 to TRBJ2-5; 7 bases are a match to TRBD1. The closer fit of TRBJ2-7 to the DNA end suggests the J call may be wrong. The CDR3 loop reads CASSLLTGYNEQYF. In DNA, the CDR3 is TGTGCCAGCAGCTTATTGACAGGGTATAACGAGCAGTACTTC.